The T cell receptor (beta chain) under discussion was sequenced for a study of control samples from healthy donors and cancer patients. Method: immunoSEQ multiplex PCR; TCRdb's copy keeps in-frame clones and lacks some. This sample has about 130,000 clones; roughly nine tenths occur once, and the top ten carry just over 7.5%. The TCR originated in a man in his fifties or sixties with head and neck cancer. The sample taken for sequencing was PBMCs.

Here the CDR3 reads CASSARDSRNYGYTF. For the CDR3, the DNA is TGTGCCAGTAGTGCCCGGGACTCCCGTAACTATGGCTACACCTTC. The J gene is TRBJ1-2, the V gene TRBV19; D perhaps matches TRBD1 (5 bases). Trimming shortened V by 5 bases and J by 1 base, and 14 bases separated the two germline ends. The CDR3 extends over 15 amino acids. Germline CDR1 LNHDA, CDR2 SQIVND (reference sequence).